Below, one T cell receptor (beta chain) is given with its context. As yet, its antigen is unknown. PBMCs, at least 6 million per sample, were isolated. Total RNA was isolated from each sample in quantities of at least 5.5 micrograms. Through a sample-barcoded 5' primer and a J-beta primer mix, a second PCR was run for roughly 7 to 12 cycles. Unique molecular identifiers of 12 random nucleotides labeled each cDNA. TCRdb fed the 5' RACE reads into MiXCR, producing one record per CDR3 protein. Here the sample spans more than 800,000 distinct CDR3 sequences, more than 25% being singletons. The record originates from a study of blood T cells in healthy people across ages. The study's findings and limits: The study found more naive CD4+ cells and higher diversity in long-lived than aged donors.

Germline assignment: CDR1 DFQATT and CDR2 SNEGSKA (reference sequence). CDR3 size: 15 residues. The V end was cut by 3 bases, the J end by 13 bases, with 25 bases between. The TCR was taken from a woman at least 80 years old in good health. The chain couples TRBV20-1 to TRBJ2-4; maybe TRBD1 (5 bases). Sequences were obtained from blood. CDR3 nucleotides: TGCAGTGCTAGGGTCCTAGGGGAAAGCTTTGGTAGGCAGTACTTC. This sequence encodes CSARVLGESFGRQYF.